The sequence of this T cell receptor (beta chain) was determined in a study of T-cell reconstitution after alpha-beta-depleted transplantation in children. V lost 6 bases and J lost 4; bases outside the gene matches: 10. In germline, CDR1 is DFQATT, CDR2 SNEGSKA (reference sequence). CDR3 length equals 16 residues. This clonotype was counted many times. The antigen is not known. Preparation of the TCRbeta library involved a method that used unique molecular identifiers. TCRdb itself ran the PCR reads through MiXCR, one entry per CDR3 protein. This table holds 670,000 or so distinct CDR3 sequences, about an eighth found once. Points from the study as a whole: The origin of high day-60 TCRbeta diversity in some patients lay in surviving recipient T cells and thymic progenitors. When one year had passed after transplant, most T-cell counts and diversity came from newly produced T cells. Several hundred expanded graft clones reportedly supplied alpha-beta T cells about two months after transplant.

The sequence was collected from a girl aged 2 to 10 with congenital amegakaryocytic thrombocytopenia, due to receive a stem cell transplant. Sample: PBMCs, taken before TCRalphabeta/CD19-depleted stem cell transplant. The chain joins TRBV20-1 to TRBJ2-3; 13 bases agree with TRBD2. CDR3 sequence (DNA): TGCAGTGCCCCCACTTGGACTAGCGGGAGTTCAGATACGCAGTATTTT. Translating it yields CSAPTWTSGSSDTQYF.